Sequencing of this T cell receptor beta chain was carried out in a study of blood T cell repertoires in COVID-19. About the study: Nucleic acid was either cDNA or gDNA, and it came from T cells, B-cell-depleted T cells, or PBMCs.

Authors' analysis steps: Counts of nucleated cells, estimated from reference gene primer amplification, were obtained. Sequencing was performed with immunoSEQ multiplex PCR; in TCRdb, only in-frame clones are kept and a portion is missing. The V and J calls and clone size were taken over from that table, and D and trimming were inferred from the DNA. Seen here are under 130,000 clones, roughly 89% observed once, and the top ten hold about 15%. The receptor's source is a woman over 75 in a cohort sampled during active COVID-19. What was sequenced was peripheral blood.

The CDR3 region is CASSASDRSDTQYF. The CDR3 nucleotides are TGTGCCAGCTCAGCCTCGGACAGATCAGATACGCAGTATTTT. V usage is TRBV18 and J usage is TRBJ2-3, with D tentatively TRBD1 (6 bases). CDR3 length: 14 amino acids. Germline CDR1 is KGHSH and CDR2 is LQKENI. The ends were cut back, 5 bases at V and 4 bases at J, with 13 bases in the middle.